The TCR beta chain under discussion was sequenced for a study of blood T cells in healthy people across ages (dated by TCRdb to between 2014 and 2017). General notes on the study: In model experiments, template switching captured roughly one uniquely barcoded TCR beta cDNA molecule for every two T cells. The study analyzed two additional independent replicas of 1 million unique cDNA reads from the same blood draw for two donors, one aged 18 to 29 and one aged 80 or older. To avoid experimental bias, donors of different ages were distributed randomly across sequencing lanes. Donors were grouped into four age groups: young (average roughly 17 years), middle-aged (around 39), aged (about 60) and long-lived (about 90). The study measured age-related changes in TCR beta repertoire diversity using deep sequencing normalized with unique cDNA molecular identifiers.

The donors were roughly 40 Caucasian individuals from Russia, aged 6 to 90 years, who were systemically healthy. Around 9.8 milliliters of peripheral blood were collected from each donor into EDTA-treated Vacutainer tubes. Ficoll-Paque density-gradient centrifugation was used to isolate PBMCs, with at least 7 million per sample. Trizol reagent was used to extract total RNA from PBMCs, with at least 6 micrograms per sample. The percentages of naive CD45RAhigh/CD27high T cells were determined by flow cytometry on a PBMC aliquot from every donor. Broader findings and caveats from the paper: Compared with the aged group, more naive CD4+ T cells, fewer expanded clones and increased TCR diversity were shown by the long-lived group, suggesting age selection. Conclusive comparison of naive and antigen-experienced compartments was prevented by the profiling of bulk unsorted PBMCs. Estimates of total diversity based on one million sequenced T cells were regarded as lower bounds and as underestimates. Observed TCR beta diversity per million T cells fell roughly linearly with age, and a significant reduction was already apparent by age around 36. Because donor CMV infection status was unknown, age-related changes in expanded clonotypes were potentially confounded. There was a strong correlation between observed TCR beta diversity and the percentage of naive T cells measured by flow cytometry.

This clonotype was seen a single time. The antigen it recognizes is unknown. No quality values exist for individual bases; no much larger clone is one base distant. One read alone is a weak basis. The junction shows trimming of 3 bases on V and 0 bases on J, and the gene matches do not reach 5 bases of it. The CDR3 contains 15 residues, cysteine and phenylalanine counted. The only DNA kept is the CDR3, 45 bases in frame from the first base. CDR1 and CDR2 (LGHDT, YNNKEL) derive from the germline V gene (reference sequence). Preparation of the library involved 5' RACE. For sequencing, an Illumina HiSeq 2500 was employed. A second PCR of 7 to 11 cycles was performed with a sample-barcoded 5' primer and a J-beta primer mix. A template-switch 5' adaptor carrying 12 random nucleotides introduced a unique molecular identifier onto each TCR beta cDNA molecule. At least 2.5 million CDR3-containing paired-end reads were obtained from each sample. First-strand cDNA was synthesized from all RNA with the Mint cDNA synthesis kit, primed by a TRBC-specific oligonucleotide. Following uracil-DNA glycosylase treatment, all cDNA underwent a first 18-cycle PCR with the universal primers M1SS and BC2_uni_R. The authors processed their data as follows. For normalization, 1 million high-quality reads were randomly selected from each sample, with every read carrying a distinct molecular identifier. Instead of being binned into consensus sequences, reads with shared molecular identifiers were discarded. MiTCR, run with a Q25 quality threshold and the strictest error-elimination algorithm, handled CDR3 identification, clonotype clustering and error correction. A nonparametric unseen species model with Euler transformation was used to estimate a lower bound on total TCR beta diversity. Through fastp at Q25 and MiXCR, TCRdb rebuilt clones from the public reads, retaining in-frame beta chains. All rows with the same CDR3 protein become a single entry with the most common DNA and genes. The V and J calls shown here were made by TCRdb, not taken from the authors' results. For this sample there are approximately 690,000 distinct CDR3 sequences; about 54% appear just once. In total, the top ten clones hold 30% to 45% of the sample.

This clonotype was obtained from a man aged 55-75 years in good health. Sequencing used blood. Here the chain combines TRBV3-1 and TRBJ2-7; 7 of the junction bases match TRBD1. This receptor carries the CDR3 CASSHGTETSYEQYF. Here is the DNA: TGTGCCAGCAGCCACGGGACAGAGACCTCCTACGAGCAGTACTTC.